The rows below give T cell receptor beta chains drawn from one sample of a study of blood T cells in healthy people across ages. TCRdb itself ran the 5' RACE reads through MiXCR, one entry per CDR3 protein. Here the sample spans fewer than 2,000,000 distinct CDR3 sequences, roughly a third being singletons. The sequenced sample consisted of blood. The receptors were sampled from a woman in her 30s in good health. Both conserved end residues are part of each CDR3. D genes are given only for firm matches. Where a row states a size, it is once, few, many or the class of an expanded clone; other rows omit it.

j_gene: TRBJ1-1
v_gene: TRBV2
len: 13
d_gene: NA
abundance: few
CDR3nt: TGTGCCAGCAAAGTCAGACCGAACACTGAAGCTTTCTTT
CDR3aa: CASKVRPNTEAFF

j_gene: TRBJ2-5
v_gene: TRBV5-1
len: 15
d_gene: TRBD1
abundance: NA
CDR3nt: TGCGCCAGCAGATTGACAGGGATTTACCAAGAGACCCAGTACTTC
CDR3aa: CASRLTGIYQETQYF

j_gene: TRBJ1-1
v_gene: TRBV2
len: 14
d_gene: NA
abundance: NA
CDR3nt: TGTGCCAGCAGTGAAGGGGACTCGAACACTGAAGCTTTCTTT
CDR3aa: CASSEGDSNTEAFF

j_gene: TRBJ2-1
v_gene: TRBV1
len: 15
d_gene: NA
abundance: few
CDR3nt: TGCACCAGCAGCCAGTTTAGCGGGAGCTACAATGAGCAGTTCTTC
CDR3aa: CTSSQFSGSYNEQFF

j_gene: TRBJ1-1
v_gene: TRBV27
len: 14
d_gene: NA
abundance: NA
CDR3nt: TGTGCCAGCAGCCTAGGACAGTTTGACACTGAAGCTTTCTTT
CDR3aa: CASSLGQFDTEAFF

j_gene: TRBJ2-7
v_gene: TRBV6-6
len: 13
d_gene: NA
abundance: few
CDR3nt: TGTGCCAGCAGTTATGACAAATCCTACGAGCAGTACTTC
CDR3aa: CASSYDKSYEQYF

j_gene: TRBJ2-5
v_gene: TRBV4-2
len: 15
d_gene: NA
abundance: NA
CDR3nt: TGTGCTAGCAGCCAAGATGGCACGTACTACAATGAGCAGTACTTC
CDR3aa: CASSQDGTYYNEQYF

j_gene: TRBJ2-7
v_gene: TRBV7-2
len: 14
d_gene: NA
abundance: many
CDR3nt: TGTGCCAGCAGCCTACTGACTAGCTCCTACGAGCAGTACTTC
CDR3aa: CASSLLTSSYEQYF

j_gene: TRBJ2-2
v_gene: TRBV27
len: 14
d_gene: NA
abundance: few
CDR3nt: TGTGCCAGCAGCCCCGGGAGAACGGCCGGGGAGCTGTTTTTT
CDR3aa: CASSPGRTAGELFF

j_gene: TRBJ2-3
v_gene: TRBV20-1
len: 13
d_gene: TRBD2
abundance: NA
CDR3nt: TGCAGTGCCCCTAGCGGGGGCACAGGTACGCAGTATTTT
CDR3aa: CSAPSGGTGTQYF

j_gene: TRBJ1-1
v_gene: TRBV5-1
len: 14
d_gene: NA
abundance: NA
CDR3nt: TGCGCCAGCAGCTTGGATTGGGGTGACACTGAAGCTTTCTTT
CDR3aa: CASSLDWGDTEAFF

j_gene: TRBJ1-1
v_gene: TRBV11-2
len: 13
d_gene: NA
abundance: NA
CDR3nt: TGTGCCAGCAGCGGTGTAGGGACATCTGAAGCTTTCTTT
CDR3aa: CASSGVGTSEAFF

j_gene: TRBJ2-1
v_gene: TRBV7-6
len: 16
d_gene: NA
abundance: NA
CDR3nt: TGTGCCAGCAGCTCCCGGATACTAGAATCCTACAATGAGCAGTTCTTC
CDR3aa: CASSSRILESYNEQFF

j_gene: TRBJ2-7
v_gene: TRBV9
len: 13
d_gene: NA
abundance: NA
CDR3nt: TGTGCCAGCAGCGTAGACTGGAGGTACGAGCAGTACTTC
CDR3aa: CASSVDWRYEQYF

j_gene: TRBJ1-6
v_gene: TRBV20-1
len: 16
d_gene: NA
abundance: NA
CDR3nt: TGCAGTGCTGGAGAGGCAGGGAGCGCCTATAATTCACCCCTCCACTTT
CDR3aa: CSAGEAGSAYNSPLHF

j_gene: TRBJ2-1
v_gene: TRBV27
len: 13
d_gene: NA
abundance: NA
CDR3nt: TGTGCCAGCAGTCACCCGGAGAGGAATGAGCAGTTCTTC
CDR3aa: CASSHPERNEQFF

j_gene: TRBJ2-7
v_gene: TRBV28
len: 16
d_gene: NA
abundance: NA
CDR3nt: TGTGCCAGCAGAGCCTTCGGAGGGGCAGATGGCTACGAGCAGTACTTC
CDR3aa: CASRAFGGADGYEQYF

j_gene: TRBJ2-5
v_gene: TRBV10-3
len: 18
d_gene: TRBD2
abundance: NA
CDR3nt: TGTGCCATCAGTGGTTCCTCGACTAGCGGGAGGGTGGTAGAGACCCAGTACTTC
CDR3aa: CAISGSSTSGRVVETQYF

j_gene: TRBJ1-2
v_gene: TRBV9
len: 17
d_gene: NA
abundance: NA
CDR3nt: TGTGCCAGCAGCGTTGGAGTTGGGGACGGACTTGCCTATGGCTACACCTTC
CDR3aa: CASSVGVGDGLAYGYTF